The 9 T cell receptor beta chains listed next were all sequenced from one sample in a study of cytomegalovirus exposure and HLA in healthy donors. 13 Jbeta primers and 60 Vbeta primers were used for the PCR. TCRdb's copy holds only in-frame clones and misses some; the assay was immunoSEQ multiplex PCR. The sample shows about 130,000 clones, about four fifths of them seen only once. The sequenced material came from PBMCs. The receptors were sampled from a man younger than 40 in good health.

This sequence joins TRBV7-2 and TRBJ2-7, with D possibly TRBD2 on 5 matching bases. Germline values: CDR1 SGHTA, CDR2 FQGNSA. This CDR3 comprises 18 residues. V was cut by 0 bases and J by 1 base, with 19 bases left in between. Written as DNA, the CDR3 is TGTGCCAGCAGCTTAGCGGCCTCCGCCCAGCGGTTATCCTACGAGCAGTACTTC. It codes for CASSLAASAQRLSYEQYF.

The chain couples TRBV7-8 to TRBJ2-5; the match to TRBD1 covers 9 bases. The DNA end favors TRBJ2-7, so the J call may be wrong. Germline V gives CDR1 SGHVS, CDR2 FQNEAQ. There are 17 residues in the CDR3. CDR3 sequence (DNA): TGTGCCAGCAGCCCGCTACAGGGGGCTAGCGTAAGGTACGAGCAGTACTTC. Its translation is CASSPLQGASVRYEQYF.

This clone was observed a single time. The CDR3 coding sequence is TGTGCCAGCAGTTTACTCCCGACAGGAGCGAACACCGGGGAGCTGTTTTTT. This sequence encodes CASSLLPTGANTGELFF. The chain couples TRBV27 to TRBJ2-2; D perhaps matches TRBD1 (6 bases). Trimming pared 2 bases from V and 0 bases from J, leaving 13 bases between. CDR3 size: 17 residues. The germline V gene has CDR1 MNHEY and CDR2 SMNVEV (reference sequence).

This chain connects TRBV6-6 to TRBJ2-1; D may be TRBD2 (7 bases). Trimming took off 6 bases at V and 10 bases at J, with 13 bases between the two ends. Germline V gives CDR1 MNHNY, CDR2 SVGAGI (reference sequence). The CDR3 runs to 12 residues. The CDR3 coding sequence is TGTGCCAGCAGGGCGGGGGCGGGGGAGCAGTTCTTC. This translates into CASRAGAGEQFF.

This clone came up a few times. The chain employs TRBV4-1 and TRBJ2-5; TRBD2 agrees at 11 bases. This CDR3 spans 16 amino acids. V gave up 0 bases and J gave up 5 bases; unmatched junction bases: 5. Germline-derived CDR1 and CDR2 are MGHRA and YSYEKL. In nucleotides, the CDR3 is TGCGCCAGCAGCCAAGATGCTAGCGGGAGGTTCGAGACCCAGTACTTC. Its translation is CASSQDASGRFETQYF.

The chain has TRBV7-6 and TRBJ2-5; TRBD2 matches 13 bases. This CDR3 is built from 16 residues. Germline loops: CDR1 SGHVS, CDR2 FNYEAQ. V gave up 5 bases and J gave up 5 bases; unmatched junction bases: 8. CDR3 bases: TGTGCCAGCAGCCTAAGGACTAGCGGGAGCGGTGAGACCCAGTACTTC. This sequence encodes CASSLRTSGSGETQYF.

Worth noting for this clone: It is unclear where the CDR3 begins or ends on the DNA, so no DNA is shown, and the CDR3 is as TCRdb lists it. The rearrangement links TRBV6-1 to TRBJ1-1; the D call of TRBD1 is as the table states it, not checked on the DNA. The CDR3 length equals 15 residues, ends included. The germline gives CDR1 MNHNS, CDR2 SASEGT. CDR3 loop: CASTSGGTGGTEAFF.

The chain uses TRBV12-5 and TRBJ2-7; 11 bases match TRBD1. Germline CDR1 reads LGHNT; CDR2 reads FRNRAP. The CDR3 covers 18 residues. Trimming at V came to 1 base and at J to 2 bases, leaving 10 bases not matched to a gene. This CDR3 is CASGLDYLGTGGAYEQYF. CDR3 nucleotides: TGTGCTAGTGGTTTGGATTACCTTGGGACAGGGGGGGCCTACGAGCAGTACTTC.

The CDR3 region is CASSPRLAGFTDTQYF. In nucleotides, the CDR3 is TGCGCCAGCAGCCCTCGACTAGCGGGATTCACAGATACGCAGTATTTT. The rearrangement uses TRBV5-1 and TRBJ2-3, with TRBD2 matching over 11 bases. The CDR3 is made up of 16 amino acids. V was clipped by 4 bases and J by 2 bases; unmatched bases: 6. Germline assignment: CDR1 SGHRS and CDR2 YFSETQ.